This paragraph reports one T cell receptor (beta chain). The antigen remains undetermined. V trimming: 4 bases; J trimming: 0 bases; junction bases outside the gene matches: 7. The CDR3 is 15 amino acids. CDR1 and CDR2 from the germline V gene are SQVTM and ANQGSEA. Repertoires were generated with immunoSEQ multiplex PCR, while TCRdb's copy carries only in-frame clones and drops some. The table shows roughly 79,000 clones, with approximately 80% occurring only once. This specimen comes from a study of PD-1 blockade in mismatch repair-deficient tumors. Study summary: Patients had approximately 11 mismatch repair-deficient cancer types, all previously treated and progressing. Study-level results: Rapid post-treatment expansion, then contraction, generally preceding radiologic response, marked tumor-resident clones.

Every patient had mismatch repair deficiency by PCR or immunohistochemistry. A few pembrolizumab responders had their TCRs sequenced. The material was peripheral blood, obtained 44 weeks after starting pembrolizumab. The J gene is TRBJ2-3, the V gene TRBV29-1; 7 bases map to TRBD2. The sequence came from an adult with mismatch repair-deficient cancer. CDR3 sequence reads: CSVGDYSRSTDTQYF. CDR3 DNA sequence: TGCAGCGTTGGGGACTATTCCAGAAGCACAGATACGCAGTATTTT.